This is a list of T cell receptor beta chains from one sample in a study of blood T cell repertoires in COVID-19. Produced via immunoSEQ multiplex PCR; TCRdb's table is partial and in-frame only. There are 150,000 to 200,000 clones in the sample; roughly 83% occur only once, and over 5% lies in the top ten. Source material: peripheral blood. Receptors were obtained from a woman aged 40 to 50 with COVID-19, enrolled during active disease. The CDR3 runs from the conserved cysteine through the conserved F or W. The D gene is left open where the match is weak. Clone size is shown for a subset of rows, as once, few, many or a class of expanded clone.

v_gene	abundance	j_gene	d_gene	CDR3aa	CDR3nt
TRBV4-1	-	TRBJ1-1	-	CASSPGIEGTAFF	TGCGCCAGCAGCCCCGGGATAGAGGGAACAGCTTTCTTT
TRBV3-1/TRBV3-2	-	TRBJ1-4	TRBD1	CASVGTGQEKLFF	TGTGCCAGCGTCGGGACAGGTCAAGAAAAACTGTTTTTT
TRBV10-3	-	TRBJ1-5	-	CAIATEFSNQPQHF	TGTGCCATCGCGACAGAGTTTAGCAATCAGCCCCAGCATTTT
TRBV28	-	TRBJ1-4	TRBD1	CASSRGQGKLFF	TGTGCCAGCAGCCGGGGACAGGGTAAACTGTTTTTT
TRBV5-1	-	TRBJ1-1	TRBD1	CASSLGGASEAFF	TGCGCCAGCAGCCTAGGGGGCGCATCTGAAGCTTTCTTT
TRBV5-4	once	TRBJ2-7	-	CASSQQGPPYEQYF	TGTGCCAGCAGCCAACAGGGTCCCCCCTACGAGCAGTACTTC
TRBV7-6	-	TRBJ2-7	-	CASSFSGGPSYEQYF	TGTGCCAGCAGCTTTTCCGGCGGGCCCTCCTACGAGCAGTACTTC
TRBV7-9	-	TRBJ1-1	-	CASSFPGRAEAFF	TGTGCCAGCAGCTTCCCAGGGAGGGCCGAAGCTTTCTTT
TRBV6-5	-	TRBJ1-6	-	CASRPRGQYNSPLHF	TGTGCCAGCAGGCCCAGGGGACAATATAATTCACCCCTCCACTTT
TRBV29-1	-	TRBJ2-3	TRBD1	CSEKAGTGGTDTQYF	TGCAGCGAGAAGGCCGGGACAGGGGGCACAGATACGCAGTATTTT
TRBV30	once	TRBJ1-2	-	CAWSSGGGYYGYTF	TGTGCCTGGAGTTCTGGGGGCGGCTACTATGGCTACACCTTC
TRBV28	-	TRBJ1-3	TRBD1	CASSPQGAGQQNTIYF	TGTGCCAGCAGTCCCCAGGGTGCGGGACAGCAAAACACCATATATTTT
TRBV5-4	-	TRBJ2-2	TRBD2	CASSLGLATGELFF	TGTGCCAGCAGCCTGGGACTAGCGACCGGGGAGCTGTTTTTT
TRBV19	-	TRBJ2-2	-	CASSIATLNTGELFF	TGTGCCAGTAGTATTGCGACTCTAAACACCGGGGAGCTGTTTTTT
TRBV10-2	-	TRBJ2-1	-	CASSEIFQYNEQFF	TGCGCCAGCAGTGAGATTTTCCAGTACAATGAGCAGTTCTTC
TRBV25-1	-	TRBJ2-6	-	CASRDSTGANVLTF	TGTGCCAGCAGGGACAGTACTGGGGCCAACGTCCTGACTTTC
TRBV5-4	-	TRBJ2-2	-	CASSSRGGSGELFF	TGTGCCAGCAGCTCACGAGGGGGAAGCGGGGAGCTGTTTTTT
TRBV4-1	-	TRBJ2-1	TRBD2	CASSQEGSGGQDEQFF	TGCGCCAGCAGCCAAGAAGGGTCGGGGGGGCAAGATGAGCAGTTCTTC
TRBV4-2	-	TRBJ1-1	-	CASSQVADTEAFF	TGTGCCAGCAGCCAAGTCGCAGACACTGAAGCTTTCTTT
TRBV7-8	-	TRBJ2-3	TRBD1	CASSLATGQLFKRDTQYF	TGTGCCAGCAGCTTAGCGACGGGACAGCTTTTCAAGAGGGATACGCAGTATTTT
TRBV29-1	-	TRBJ1-5	-	CSVEDSGSNGPQHF	TGCAGCGTTGAAGATTCCGGGTCGAACGGGCCCCAGCATTTT
TRBV7-9	-	TRBJ2-4	-	CASSLFRGEFPKNIQYF	TGTGCCAGCAGCTTATTCAGGGGCGAGTTTCCCAAAAACATTCAGTACTTC
TRBV13	-	TRBJ1-4	-	CASSYLTGGADEKLFF	TGTGCCAGCAGCTACCTCACCGGAGGGGCGGATGAAAAACTGTTTTTT
TRBV7-2	-	TRBJ2-7	-	CASGGSPYEQYF	TGTGCCAGCGGGGGGAGTCCCTACGAGCAGTACTTC
TRBV14	-	TRBJ2-7	-	CASSVDYGLHEQYF	TGTGCCAGCAGCGTAGACTATGGTCTCCACGAGCAGTACTTC
TRBV5-1	-	TRBJ2-1	-	CASSPAVGSYNEQFF	TGCGCCAGCAGCCCGGCGGTAGGCTCCTACAATGAGCAGTTCTTC
TRBV9	-	TRBJ2-3	-	CASSVVGQGTTDTQYF	TGTGCCAGCAGCGTAGTCGGGCAGGGGACCACAGATACGCAGTATTTT
TRBV5-1	-	TRBJ1-2	-	CASRYEGSYGYTF	TGCGCCAGCAGATATGAGGGATCCTATGGCTACACCTTC
TRBV6-5	-	TRBJ1-5	TRBD1	CASSLMTGNNQPQHF	TGTGCCAGCAGCTTGATGACAGGGAACAATCAGCCCCAGCATTTT
TRBV14	-	TRBJ2-1	TRBD1	CASSRIQGALYNEQFF	TGTGCCAGCAGCCGGATCCAGGGGGCCCTCTACAATGAGCAGTTCTTC
TRBV10-3	once	TRBJ2-3	TRBD2	CAISEGLAGGPATDTQYF	TGTGCCATCAGTGAGGGTCTAGCGGGGGGGCCCGCCACAGATACGCAGTATTTT
TRBV27	-	TRBJ2-2	TRBD1	CASSLTRTGANTGELFF	TGTGCCAGCAGTTTAACAAGGACAGGGGCGAACACCGGGGAGCTGTTTTTT
TRBV11-2	-	TRBJ1-2	-	CASSLGGGPGYETF	TGTGCCAGCAGCTTAGGAGGGGGTCCGGGGTACGAAACCTTC
TRBV7-2	-	TRBJ2-5	TRBD2	CASSPGTSLQETQYF	TGTGCCAGCAGCCCAGGGACTAGCCTACAAGAGACCCAGTACTTC
TRBV5-6	-	TRBJ2-7	-	CASSVGGRPYEQYF	TGTGCCAGCAGCGTCGGGGGGCGCCCCTACGAGCAGTACTTC
TRBV18	-	TRBJ2-7	-	CASSPPNMVGAGTTYEQYF	TGTGCCAGCTCACCACCGAATATGGTCGGGGCGGGGACCACCTACGAGCAGTACTTC
TRBV29-1	-	TRBJ2-5	-	CSVPGGETQYF	TGCAGCGTACCAGGAGGGGAGACCCAGTACTTC
TRBV7-9	-	TRBJ2-7	-	CATQVGSTYEQYF	TGTGCCACCCAGGTGGGCAGCACCTACGAGCAGTACTTC
TRBV18	many	TRBJ1-4	TRBD1	CASSQAGTGYEKLFF	TGTGCCAGCTCACAAGCCGGGACAGGGTACGAAAAACTGTTTTTT
TRBV12-3/TRBV12-4	-	TRBJ2-3	TRBD2	CASAGGTTDTQYF	TGTGCCAGTGCGGGGGGAACAACAGATACGCAGTATTTT
TRBV3-1/TRBV3-2	-	TRBJ2-7	TRBD2	CAAGGSGGTYEQYF	TGTGCCGCAGGGGGTAGCGGGGGAACCTACGAGCAGTACTTC
TRBV27	-	TRBJ2-1	-	CASSLSSDNEQFF	TGTGCCAGCAGTTTATCGAGTGACAATGAGCAGTTCTTC
TRBV7-7	-	TRBJ2-5	TRBD2	CASSPTSGGHQETQYF	TGTGCCAGCAGCCCGACTAGCGGGGGACACCAAGAGACCCAGTACTTC
TRBV11-2	-	TRBJ2-2	-	CASRRGGTGELFF	TGTGCCAGCAGGAGAGGAGGAACCGGGGAGCTGTTTTTT
TRBV5-1	-	TRBJ2-3	-	CASSLVVQSTDTQYF	TGCGCCAGCAGCTTGGTTGTCCAGTCGACAGATACGCAGTATTTT
TRBV5-1	-	TRBJ2-3	-	CASSLEGADTQYF	TGCGCCAGCAGCTTGGAAGGGGCGGATACGCAGTATTTT